The rows below give T cell receptor beta chains drawn from one sample of a study of technical replicates of blood from a few donors. Produced via immunoSEQ multiplex PCR; TCRdb's table is partial and in-frame only. The profile shows roughly 80,000 clones, 90% to 95% of them singletons. Material for sequencing was T cells isolated from PBMCs. The receptors come from a human donor in good health. Both conserved end residues are part of each CDR3. D genes are given only for firm matches. Size tells how often a clone was seen (once, few, many) or the class of an expanded clone, and some rows leave it out.

TRBJ1-5 | NA | TRBV2 | NA | TGTGCCAGCAGTGCACAGCCCTATAGCAATCAGCCCCAGCATTTT | CASSAQPYSNQPQHF
TRBJ1-3 | NA | TRBV4-2 | NA | TGTGCCAGCAGCCAAGAGGTACAGGCCTCTGGAAACACCATATATTTT | CASSQEVQASGNTIYF
TRBJ2-5 | NA | TRBV2 | TRBD2 | TGTGCCAGCAAAGCGGGGGGGGAGACCCAGTACTTC | CASKAGGETQYF
TRBJ2-1 | NA | TRBV5-6 | TRBD1 | TGTGCCAGCAGCCCAGGCCGGAGACAGGGGATGAATGAGCAGTTCTTC | CASSPGRRQGMNEQFF
TRBJ2-5 | NA | TRBV6-5 | NA | TGTGCCAGCAGTTACTTAGCGGAGCCCTCCCAAGAGACCCAGTACTTC | CASSYLAEPSQETQYF
TRBJ2-7 | NA | TRBV6-6 | TRBD1 | TGTGCCAGCACACAGGGGTACGAGCAGTACTTC | CASTQGYEQYF
TRBJ2-3 | NA | TRBV30 | TRBD2 | TGTGCCTGGAGTTCTACTAGCGGATTCACGCAGTATTTT | CAWSSTSGFTQYF
TRBJ1-4 | NA | TRBV4-2 | TRBD1 | TGTGCCAGCAGCCAAGATCGGGGGACAGGGGGCGAAAAACTGTTTTTT | CASSQDRGTGGEKLFF
TRBJ2-5 | NA | TRBV7-8 | TRBD1 | TGTGCCAGCAGCTTGGGCCCCGGGACAGGGCAAGAGACCCAGTACTTC | CASSLGPGTGQETQYF
TRBJ2-5 | NA | TRBV6-1 | TRBD1 | TGTGCCAGCAGTCGATTACAGGGGGACGAGACCCAGTACTTC | CASSRLQGDETQYF
TRBJ2-5 | NA | TRBV10-3 | TRBD2 | TGTGCCATCAGTGTGACTAGCGGGGCGGAGACCCAGTACTTC | CAISVTSGAETQYF
TRBJ2-7 | NA | TRBV5-6 | NA | TGTGCCAGCAGCCCAGGAGGGCTCCTCTACGAGCAGTACTTC | CASSPGGLLYEQYF
TRBJ2-7 | NA | TRBV2 | NA | TGTGCCAGCAGTGAGAACAGCTACGAGCAGTACTTC | CASSENSYEQYF
TRBJ2-3 | NA | TRBV7-6 | TRBD2 | TGTGCCAGCAGCATGTATAGCGGGACCATAGATACGCAGTATTTT | CASSMYSGTIDTQYF
TRBJ1-3 | NA | TRBV4-1 | NA | TGCGCCAGCAGCCAAGAAAGTCCGGGTTACGGAGCTGGTACTGGAAACACCATATATTTT | CASSQESPGYGAGTGNTIYF
TRBJ2-7 | NA | TRBV28 | NA | TGTGCCAGCAGTTTGGCGGCGGGGAACTCCTACGAGCAGTACTTC | CASSLAAGNSYEQYF
TRBJ2-3 | NA | TRBV6-5 | TRBD1 | TGTGCCAGCAGTACGGACAGGGCGGATACGCAGTATTTT | CASSTDRADTQYF
TRBJ2-2 | NA | TRBV30 | TRBD2 | TGTGCCCAGGGAGGGAAAGGCACCGGGGAGCTGTTTTTT | CAQGGKGTGELFF
TRBJ2-2 | NA | TRBV6-5 | TRBD2 | TGTGCCGGGTCTAGCGGGAGGAACACCGGGGAGCTGTTTTTT | CAGSSGRNTGELFF
TRBJ1-2 | NA | TRBV6-5 | TRBD1 | TGTGCCACCCTGGGACAGGGCGGCTATGGCTACACCTTC | CATLGQGGYGYTF
TRBJ1-1 | NA | TRBV10-1 | NA | TGCGCCAGCAGTGAGCGGGGTTACACTGAAGCTTTCTTT | CASSERGYTEAFF
TRBJ2-7 | NA | TRBV6-5 | NA | TGTGCCAGCAGCCAGACAGTTCAGGCCTACGAGCAGTACTTC | CASSQTVQAYEQYF
TRBJ1-4 | NA | TRBV9 | TRBD1 | TGTGCCAGCAGCGTAGCGACAGGGGATATTGGTGAAAAACTGTTTTTT | CASSVATGDIGEKLFF
TRBJ2-7 | NA | TRBV11-3 | TRBD2 | TGTGCCAGCAGCTCGGGACTAGCGGGATCCTACGAGCAGTACTTC | CASSSGLAGSYEQYF
TRBJ2-1 | NA | TRBV1 | NA | TGCACCAGCAGCCAAGAAAACAGGGTTAGTTCCAATGAGCAGTTCTTC | CTSSQENRVSSNEQFF
TRBJ2-1 | NA | TRBV6-4 | TRBD2 | TGTGCCAGCAGCAAAGATTGGAGCGGGAGTCAGGATGAGCAGTTCTTC | CASSKDWSGSQDEQFF
TRBJ1-2 | once | TRBV5-1 | TRBD1 | TGCGCCAGCAGCTTGGGACAGGGGATCGGTGGCTACACCTTC | CASSLGQGIGGYTF
TRBJ1-5 | NA | TRBV28 | TRBD1 | TGTGCCAGCGGGACAGGGGGCGGTCAGCCCCAGCATTTT | CASGTGGGQPQHF
TRBJ2-7 | NA | TRBV7-9 | TRBD1 | TGTGCCAGCAGCCACCCGGAAGGACCAGGGGGCTACGAGCAGTACTTC | CASSHPEGPGGYEQYF
TRBJ1-4 | once | TRBV9 | NA | TGTGCCAGCAGCGTAGCTGGGAGTGCTAATGAAAAACTGTTTTTT | CASSVAGSANEKLFF
TRBJ1-1 | NA | TRBV30 | NA | TGTGCCTGGAGGGTAACAGGAAAGGGTATGAACACTGAAGCTTTCTTT | CAWRVTGKGMNTEAFF
TRBJ2-5 | NA | TRBV28 | TRBD2 | TGTGCCAGCGGGACTAGCGGGAGGGTGATGGAGACCCAGTACTTC | CASGTSGRVMETQYF
TRBJ2-5 | NA | TRBV7-8 | NA | TGTGCCAGCAGCCTGCCATCGGGAGAGACCCAGTACTTC | CASSLPSGETQYF
TRBJ2-7 | NA | TRBV6-5 | NA | TGTGCCAGCAGGAACCCCGCACGCGTCTACGAGCAGTACTTC | CASRNPARVYEQYF
TRBJ2-5 | NA | TRBV4-2 | TRBD1 | TGTGCCAGCAGCCAAGGACAGGGTTCAGAGACCCAGTACTTC | CASSQGQGSETQYF
TRBJ1-5 | NA | TRBV28 | NA | TGTGCCACCTCACTAGGGCCCCAGCATTTT | CATSLGPQHF
TRBJ2-7 | NA | TRBV6-1 | TRBD1 | TGTGCCAGCAGTGAATCCCCCGGACAGGGGAACTCCTACGAGCAGTACTTC | CASSESPGQGNSYEQYF
TRBJ1-4 | NA | TRBV9 | TRBD1 | TGTGCCAGCAGCGCAGGGGGAATCAATGAAAAACTGTTTTTT | CASSAGGINEKLFF
TRBJ2-7 | once | TRBV11-2 | NA | TGTGCCAGCAGCTTACGGGTTAACCACGAGCAGTACTTC | CASSLRVNHEQYF
TRBJ2-1 | NA | TRBV9 | TRBD2 | TGTGCCAGCAGCGTGGGACTAGTGAAGGATGAGCAGTTCTTC | CASSVGLVKDEQFF